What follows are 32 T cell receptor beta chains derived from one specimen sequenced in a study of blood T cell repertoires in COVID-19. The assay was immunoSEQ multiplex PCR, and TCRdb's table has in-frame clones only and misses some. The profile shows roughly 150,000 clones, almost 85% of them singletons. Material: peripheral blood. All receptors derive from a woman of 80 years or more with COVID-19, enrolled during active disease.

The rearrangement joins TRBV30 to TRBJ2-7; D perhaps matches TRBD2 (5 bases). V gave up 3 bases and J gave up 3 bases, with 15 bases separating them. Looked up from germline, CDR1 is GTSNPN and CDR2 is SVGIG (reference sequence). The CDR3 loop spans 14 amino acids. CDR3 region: CAWSHHRRRYEQYF. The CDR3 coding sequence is TGTGCCTGGAGCCATCACCGGAGGCGCTACGAGCAGTACTTC.

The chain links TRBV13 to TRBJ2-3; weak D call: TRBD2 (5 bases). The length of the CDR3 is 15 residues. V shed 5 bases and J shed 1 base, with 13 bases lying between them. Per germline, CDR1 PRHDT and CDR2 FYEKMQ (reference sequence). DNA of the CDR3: TGTGCCAGCAGCCCTCGCACTAGTGGCACAGATACGCAGTATTTT. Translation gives CASSPRTSGTDTQYF.

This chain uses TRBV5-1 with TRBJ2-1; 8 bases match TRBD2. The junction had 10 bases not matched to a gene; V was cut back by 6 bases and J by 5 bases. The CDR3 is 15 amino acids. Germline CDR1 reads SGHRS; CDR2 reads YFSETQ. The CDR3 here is CASTRGVAGNNEQFF. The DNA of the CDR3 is TGCGCCAGCACCCGGGGGGTAGCGGGAAACAATGAGCAGTTCTTC.

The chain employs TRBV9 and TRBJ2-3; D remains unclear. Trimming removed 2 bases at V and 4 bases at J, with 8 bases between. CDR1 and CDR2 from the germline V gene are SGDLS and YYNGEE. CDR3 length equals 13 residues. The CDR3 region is CASSVLGADTQYF. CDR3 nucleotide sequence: TGTGCCAGCAGCGTGTTGGGCGCAGATACGCAGTATTTT.

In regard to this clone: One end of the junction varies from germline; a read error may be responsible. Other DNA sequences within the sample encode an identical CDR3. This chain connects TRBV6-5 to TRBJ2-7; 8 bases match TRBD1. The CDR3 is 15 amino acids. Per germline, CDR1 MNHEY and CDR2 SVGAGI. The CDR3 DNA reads TGTGCCAGCAGTTACTCGGGGCAGGGGGCCTATGAGCAGTACTTC. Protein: CASSYSGQGAYEQYF.

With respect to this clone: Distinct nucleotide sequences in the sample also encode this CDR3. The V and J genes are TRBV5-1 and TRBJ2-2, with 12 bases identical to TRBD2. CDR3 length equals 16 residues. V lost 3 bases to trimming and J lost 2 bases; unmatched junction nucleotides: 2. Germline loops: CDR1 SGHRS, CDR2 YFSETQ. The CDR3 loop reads CASSSLAGGNTGELFF. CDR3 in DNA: TGCGCCAGCAGCTCACTAGCGGGAGGTAACACCGGGGAGCTGTTTTTT.

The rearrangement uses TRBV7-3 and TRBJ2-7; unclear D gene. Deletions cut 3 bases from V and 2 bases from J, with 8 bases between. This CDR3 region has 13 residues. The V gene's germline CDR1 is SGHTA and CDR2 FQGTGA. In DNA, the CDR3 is TGTGCCAGCAGCTTCGGTCCGGCCTACGAGCAGTACTTC. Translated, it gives CASSFGPAYEQYF.

In nucleotides, the CDR3 is TGTGCCAGCAGCCCCAGGACAGTGATGAACACTGAAGCTTTCTTT. Translated: CASSPRTVMNTEAFF. The chain has TRBV3-1 (or the pseudogene TRBV3-2) and TRBJ1-1, with TRBD1 as a possible D gene (6 bases). Germline V CDR1 and CDR2: LGHDT, YNNKEL (reference sequence). Between the trimmed V and J ends, which lost 4 bases and 0 bases, there was a span of 12 bases. The CDR3 is 15 residues long.

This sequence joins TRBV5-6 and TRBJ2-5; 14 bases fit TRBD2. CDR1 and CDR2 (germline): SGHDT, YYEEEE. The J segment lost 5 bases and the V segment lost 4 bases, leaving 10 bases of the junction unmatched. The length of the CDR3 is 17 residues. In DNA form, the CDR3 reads TGTGCCAGCAGCCCAAGACTAGCGGGAGGGCCGGGGGAGACCCAGTACTTC. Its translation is CASSPRLAGGPGETQYF.

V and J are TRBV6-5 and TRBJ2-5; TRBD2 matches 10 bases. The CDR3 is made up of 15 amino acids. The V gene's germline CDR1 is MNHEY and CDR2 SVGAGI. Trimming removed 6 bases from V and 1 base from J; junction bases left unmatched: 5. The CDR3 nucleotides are TGTGCCAGCAGAAGACTAGCGGGCCGCCAAGAGACCCAGTACTTC. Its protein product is CASRRLAGRQETQYF.

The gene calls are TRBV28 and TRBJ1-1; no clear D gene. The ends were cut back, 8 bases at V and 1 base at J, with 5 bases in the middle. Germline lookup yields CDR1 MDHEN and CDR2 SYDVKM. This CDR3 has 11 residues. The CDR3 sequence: CASEGNTEAFF. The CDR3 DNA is TGTGCCAGCGAGGGGAACACTGAAGCTTTCTTT.

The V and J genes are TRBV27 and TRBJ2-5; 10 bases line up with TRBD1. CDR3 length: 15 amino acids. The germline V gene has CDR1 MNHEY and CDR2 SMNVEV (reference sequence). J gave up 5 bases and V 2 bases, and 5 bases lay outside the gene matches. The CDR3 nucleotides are TGTGCCAGCAGTTTAGGGACAGGGGACTATGAGACCCAGTACTTC. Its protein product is CASSLGTGDYETQYF.

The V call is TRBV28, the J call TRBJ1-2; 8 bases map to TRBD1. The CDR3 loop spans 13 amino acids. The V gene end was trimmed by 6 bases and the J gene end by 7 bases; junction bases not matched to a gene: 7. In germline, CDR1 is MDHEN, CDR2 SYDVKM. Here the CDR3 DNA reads TGTGCCAGCAGCTTAGGACAGGGAGGTGGCTACACCTTC. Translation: CASSLGQGGGYTF.

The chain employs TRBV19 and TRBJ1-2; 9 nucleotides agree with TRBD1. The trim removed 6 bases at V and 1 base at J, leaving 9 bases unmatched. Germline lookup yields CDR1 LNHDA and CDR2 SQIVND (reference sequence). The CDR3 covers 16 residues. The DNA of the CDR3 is TGTGCCAGTAGCTATACCCGACAGGGGGGTAACTATGGCTACACCTTC. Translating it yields CASSYTRQGGNYGYTF.

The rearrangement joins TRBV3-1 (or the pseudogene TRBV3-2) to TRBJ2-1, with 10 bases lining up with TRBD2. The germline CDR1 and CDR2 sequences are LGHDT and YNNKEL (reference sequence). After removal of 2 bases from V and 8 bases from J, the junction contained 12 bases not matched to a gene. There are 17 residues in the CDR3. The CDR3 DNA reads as TGTGCCAGCAGCCAACTCCGGACTAGCGGTGGGGGGGATGAGCAGTTCTTC. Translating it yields CASSQLRTSGGGDEQFF.

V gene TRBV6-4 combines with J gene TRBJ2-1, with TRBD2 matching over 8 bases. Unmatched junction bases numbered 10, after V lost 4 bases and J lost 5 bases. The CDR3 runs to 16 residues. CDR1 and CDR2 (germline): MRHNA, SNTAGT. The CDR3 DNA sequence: TGTGCCAGCAGTGTTCGAATAGCGGGATTTAACAATGAGCAGTTCTTC. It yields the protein CASSVRIAGFNNEQFF.

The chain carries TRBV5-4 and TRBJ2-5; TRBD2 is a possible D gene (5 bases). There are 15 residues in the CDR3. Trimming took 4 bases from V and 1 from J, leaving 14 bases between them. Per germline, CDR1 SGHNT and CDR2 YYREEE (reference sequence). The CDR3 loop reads CASSQAGRAQETQYF. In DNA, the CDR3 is TGTGCCAGCAGCCAGGCGGGCAGAGCCCAAGAGACCCAGTACTTC.

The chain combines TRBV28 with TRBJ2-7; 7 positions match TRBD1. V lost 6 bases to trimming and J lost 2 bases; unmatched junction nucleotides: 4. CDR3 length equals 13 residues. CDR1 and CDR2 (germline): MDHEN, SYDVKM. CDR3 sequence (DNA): TGTGCCAGCAGGACGACAGGGCCCTACGAGCAGTACTTC. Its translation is CASRTTGPYEQYF.

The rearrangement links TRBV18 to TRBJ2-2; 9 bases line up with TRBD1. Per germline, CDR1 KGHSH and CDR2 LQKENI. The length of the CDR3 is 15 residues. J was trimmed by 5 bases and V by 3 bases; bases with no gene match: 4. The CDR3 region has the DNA TGTGCCAGCTCACCGCTGGGACAGGGAACCGGGGAGCTGTTTTTT. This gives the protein CASSPLGQGTGELFF.

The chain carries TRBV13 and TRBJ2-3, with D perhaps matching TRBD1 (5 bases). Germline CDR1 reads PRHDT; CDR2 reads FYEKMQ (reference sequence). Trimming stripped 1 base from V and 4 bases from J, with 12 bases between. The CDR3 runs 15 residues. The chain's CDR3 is CASSLVGAGSDTQYF. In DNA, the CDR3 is TGTGCCAGCAGCTTAGTTGGGGCAGGTTCAGATACGCAGTATTTT. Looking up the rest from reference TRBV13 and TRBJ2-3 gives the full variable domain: AAGVIQSPRHLIKEKRETATLKCYPIPRHDTVYWYQQGPGQDPQFLISFYEKMQSDKGSIPDRFSAQQFSDYHSELNMSSLELGDSALYFCASSLVGAGSDTQYFGPGTRLTVL.

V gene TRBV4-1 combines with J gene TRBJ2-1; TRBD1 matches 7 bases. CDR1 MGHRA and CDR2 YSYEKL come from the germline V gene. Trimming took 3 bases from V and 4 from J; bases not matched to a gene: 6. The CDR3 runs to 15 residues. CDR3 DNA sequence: TGCGCCAGCAGCCAGTCCGGGACAGTATACAATGAGCAGTTCTTC. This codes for CASSQSGTVYNEQFF.

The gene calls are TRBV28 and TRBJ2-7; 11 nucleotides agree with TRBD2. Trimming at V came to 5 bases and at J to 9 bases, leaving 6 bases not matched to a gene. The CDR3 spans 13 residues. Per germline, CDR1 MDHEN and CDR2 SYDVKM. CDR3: CASSPLAGEAQYF. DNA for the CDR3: TGTGCCAGCAGTCCACTAGCGGGAGAGGCGCAGTACTTC.

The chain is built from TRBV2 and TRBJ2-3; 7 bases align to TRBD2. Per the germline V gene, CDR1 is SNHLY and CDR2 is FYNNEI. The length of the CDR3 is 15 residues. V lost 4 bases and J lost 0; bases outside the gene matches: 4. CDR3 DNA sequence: TGTGCCAGCAGTGGGCGGGAGCGAAGCACAGATACGCAGTATTTT. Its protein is CASSGRERSTDTQYF. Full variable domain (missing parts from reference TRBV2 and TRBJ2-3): EPEVTQTPSHQVTQMGQEVILRCVPISNHLYFYWYRQILGQKVEFLVSFYNNEISEKSEIFDDQFSVERPDGSNFTLKIRSTKLEDSAMYFCASSGRERSTDTQYFGPGTRLTVL.

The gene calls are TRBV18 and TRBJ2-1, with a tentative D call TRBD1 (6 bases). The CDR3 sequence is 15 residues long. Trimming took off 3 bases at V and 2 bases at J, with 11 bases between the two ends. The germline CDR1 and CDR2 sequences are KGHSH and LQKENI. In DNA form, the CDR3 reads TGTGCCAGCTCACCGGACAGCCAGGCCTACAATGAGCAGTTCTTC. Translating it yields CASSPDSQAYNEQFF.

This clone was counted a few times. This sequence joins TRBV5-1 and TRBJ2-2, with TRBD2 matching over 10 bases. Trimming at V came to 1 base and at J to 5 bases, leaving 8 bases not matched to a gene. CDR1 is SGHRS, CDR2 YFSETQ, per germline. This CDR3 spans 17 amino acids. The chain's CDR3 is CASSLSLAGEMTGELFF. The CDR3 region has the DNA TGCGCCAGCAGCTTGAGCCTAGCGGGAGAAATGACCGGGGAGCTGTTTTTT.

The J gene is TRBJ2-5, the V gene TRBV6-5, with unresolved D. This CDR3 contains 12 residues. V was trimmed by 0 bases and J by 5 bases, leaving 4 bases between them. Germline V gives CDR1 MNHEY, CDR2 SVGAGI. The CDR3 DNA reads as TGTGCCAGCAGTTACTCTCCGGAGACCCAGTACTTC. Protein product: CASSYSPETQYF.

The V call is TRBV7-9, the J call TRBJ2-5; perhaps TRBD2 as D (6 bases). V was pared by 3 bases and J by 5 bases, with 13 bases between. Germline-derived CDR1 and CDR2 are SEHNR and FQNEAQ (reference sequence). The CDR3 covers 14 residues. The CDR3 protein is CASSLIAGGETQYF. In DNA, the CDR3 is TGTGCCAGCAGCTTGATAGCTGGAGGGGAGACCCAGTACTTC.

Here the CDR3 reads CASSLNGAHGANVLTF. CDR3 sequence (DNA): TGTGCCAGCAGCTTAAACGGAGCCCATGGGGCCAACGTCCTGACTTTC. V is TRBV7-3 and J is TRBJ2-6; D gene ambiguous. Looked up from germline, CDR1 is SGHTA and CDR2 is FQGTGA. This CDR3 region has 16 residues. Trimming stripped 1 base from V and 3 bases from J, with 10 bases between.

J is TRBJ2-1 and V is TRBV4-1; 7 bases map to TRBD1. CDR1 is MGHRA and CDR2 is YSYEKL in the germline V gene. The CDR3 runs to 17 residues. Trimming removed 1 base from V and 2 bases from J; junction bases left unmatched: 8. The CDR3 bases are TGCGCCAGCAGCCAAGGCTGGGGCCAGGGGGCCTACAATGAGCAGTTCTTC. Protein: CASSQGWGQGAYNEQFF.

CDR3 residues: CASSLVGWRAGTDTQYF. CDR3 bases: TGCGCCAGCAGCTTGGTTGGTTGGCGGGCAGGCACAGATACGCAGTATTTT. The rearrangement joins TRBV5-1 to TRBJ2-3, with a tentative D call TRBD2 (5 bases). V was cut by 0 bases and J by 1 base, with 15 bases left in between. Looked up from germline, CDR1 is SGHRS and CDR2 is YFSETQ. This CDR3 is built from 17 residues. The full variable domain, rest sourced from reference TRBV5-1 and TRBJ2-3, is KAGVTQTPRYLIKTRGQQVTLSCSPISGHRSVSWYQQTPGQGLQFLFEYFSETQRNKGNFPGRFSGRQFSNSRSEMNVSTLELGDSALYLCASSLVGWRAGTDTQYFGPGTRLTVL.

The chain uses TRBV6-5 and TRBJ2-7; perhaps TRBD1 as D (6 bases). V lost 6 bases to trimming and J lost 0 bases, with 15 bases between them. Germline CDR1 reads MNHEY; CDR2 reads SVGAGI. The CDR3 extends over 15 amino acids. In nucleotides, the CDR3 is TGTGCCAGCAGGCAGCAGAGGGGACACTCCTACGAGCAGTACTTC. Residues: CASRQQRGHSYEQYF.

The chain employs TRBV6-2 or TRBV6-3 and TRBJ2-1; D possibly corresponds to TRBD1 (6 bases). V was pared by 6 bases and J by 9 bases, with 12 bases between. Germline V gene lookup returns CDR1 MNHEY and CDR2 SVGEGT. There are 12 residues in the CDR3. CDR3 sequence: CASSTGHSEQFF. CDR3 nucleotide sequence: TGTGCCAGCAGCACAGGGCACAGTGAGCAGTTCTTC.